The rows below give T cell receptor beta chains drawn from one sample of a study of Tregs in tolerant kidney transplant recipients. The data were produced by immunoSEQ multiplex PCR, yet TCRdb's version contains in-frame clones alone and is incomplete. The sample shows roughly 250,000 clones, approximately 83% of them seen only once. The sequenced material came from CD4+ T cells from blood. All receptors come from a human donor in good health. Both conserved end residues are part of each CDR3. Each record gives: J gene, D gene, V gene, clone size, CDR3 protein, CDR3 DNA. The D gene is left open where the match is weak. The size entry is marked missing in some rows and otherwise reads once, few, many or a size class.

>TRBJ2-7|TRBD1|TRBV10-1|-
CASSGIGTGTYEQYF
TGCGCCAGCAGTGGGATAGGGACAGGAACCTACGAGCAGTACTTC
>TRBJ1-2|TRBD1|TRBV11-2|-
CASSLNAGTGGAGYGYTF
TGTGCCAGCAGCTTAAACGCCGGGACAGGGGGCGCCGGCTATGGCTACACCTTC
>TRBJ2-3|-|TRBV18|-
CASSPLLDTQYF
TGTGCCAGCTCACCACTCCTAGATACGCAGTATTTT
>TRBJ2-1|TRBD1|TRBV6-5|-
CASGTGEIYNEQFF
TGTGCCAGCGGCACAGGGGAAATCTACAATGAGCAGTTCTTC
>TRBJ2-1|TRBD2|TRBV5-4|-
CASSFGLAGVSSYNEQFF
TGTGCCAGCAGCTTTGGACTAGCGGGGGTTAGCTCCTACAATGAGCAGTTCTTC
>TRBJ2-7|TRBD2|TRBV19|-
CASSPRTSAGGYEQYF
TGTGCCAGTAGTCCCAGGACTTCTGCCGGGGGGTACGAGCAGTACTTC
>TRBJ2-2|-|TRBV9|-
CASSAGPTGTGELFF
TGTGCCAGCAGCGCGGGGCCCACGGGGACCGGGGAGCTGTTTTTT
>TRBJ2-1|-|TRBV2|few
CASAGQKQFF
TGTGCCAGCGCAGGACAGAAGCAGTTCTTC
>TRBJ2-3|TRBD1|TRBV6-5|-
CASSSTGLRTDTQYF
TGTGCCAGCAGTTCGACAGGGCTTAGGACAGATACGCAGTATTTT
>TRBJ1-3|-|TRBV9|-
CASSVTPAPGNTIYF
TGTGCCAGCAGCGTAACCCCAGCCCCTGGAAACACCATATATTTT
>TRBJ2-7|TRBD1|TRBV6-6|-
CASRRSRGQGASEQYF
TGTGCCAGCAGGAGGTCTAGGGGACAGGGGGCGAGTGAGCAGTACTTC
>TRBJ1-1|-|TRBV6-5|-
CASSLLADANTEAFF
TGTGCCAGCAGTCTGTTGGCGGACGCCAACACTGAAGCTTTCTTT
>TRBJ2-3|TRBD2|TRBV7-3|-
CASSLEGTKTSTDTQYF
TGTGCCAGCAGCCTGGAGGGGACTAAAACTAGCACAGATACGCAGTATTTT
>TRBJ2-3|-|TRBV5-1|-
CASSLGLEGDTQYF
TGCGCCAGCAGCTTGGGACTAGAGGGAGATACGCAGTATTTT
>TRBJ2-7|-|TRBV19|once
CASSPNFPYEQYF
TGTGCCAGTAGTCCAAACTTTCCCTACGAGCAGTACTTC
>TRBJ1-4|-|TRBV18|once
CASSPRAGRGEKLFF
TGTGCCAGCTCGCCGAGGGCGGGAAGGGGCGAAAAACTGTTTTTT
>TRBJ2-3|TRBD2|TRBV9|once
CASSVATGSGGDTQYF
TGTGCCAGCAGCGTAGCTACTGGGAGCGGGGGAGATACGCAGTATTTT
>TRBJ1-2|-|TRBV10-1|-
CASRRGDKANYGYTF
TGCGCCAGCCGACGGGGGGACAAAGCTAACTATGGCTACACCTTC
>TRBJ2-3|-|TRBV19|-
CASSIEGGTQYF
TGTGCCAGTAGTATAGAGGGGGGTACGCAGTATTTT
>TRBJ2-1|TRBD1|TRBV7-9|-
CASSLAPGTGTYNEQFF
TGTGCCAGCAGCTTGGCCCCCGGGACAGGGACCTACAATGAGCAGTTCTTC
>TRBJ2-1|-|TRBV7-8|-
CASSLRYRGRRNEQFF
TGTGCCAGCAGCTTAAGGTATCGGGGGCGACGGAATGAGCAGTTCTTC
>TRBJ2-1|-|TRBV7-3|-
CASSSAGQSYNEQFF
TGTGCCAGCAGCTCCGCGGGACAGAGTTACAATGAGCAGTTCTTC
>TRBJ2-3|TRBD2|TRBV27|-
CASTLYPRLAGGSPPADTQYF
TGTGCCAGCACCTTGTACCCAAGACTAGCGGGAGGATCCCCCCCAGCGGATACGCAGTATTTT
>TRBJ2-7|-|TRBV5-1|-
CASRPVNQKSYEQYF
TGCGCCAGCCGCCCGGTGAACCAAAAATCCTACGAGCAGTACTTC
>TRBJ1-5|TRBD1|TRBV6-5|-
CASSLDRGLGQPQHF
TGTGCCAGCAGTTTAGACAGGGGGCTTGGTCAGCCCCAGCATTTT
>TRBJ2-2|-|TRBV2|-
CASTRVGGGTGELFF
TGTGCCAGCACCCGAGTAGGGGGGGGCACCGGGGAGCTGTTTTTT
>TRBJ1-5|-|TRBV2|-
CASGAGLGNQPQHF
TGTGCCAGCGGGGCGGGGCTTGGGAATCAGCCCCAGCATTTT
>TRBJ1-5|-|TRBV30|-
CAWSGGNKQPQHF
TGTGCCTGGAGTGGGGGAAACAAGCAGCCCCAGCATTTT
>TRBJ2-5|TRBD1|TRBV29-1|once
CSFMRGTGGGTQYF
TGCAGCTTTATGCGAGGAACAGGGGGCGGGACCCAGTACTTC
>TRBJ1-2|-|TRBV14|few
CASSHPREGYGYTF
TGTGCCAGCAGCCATCCCCGAGAGGGGTATGGCTACACCTTC
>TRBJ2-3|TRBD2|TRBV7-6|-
CASSLGLAGTTDTQYF
TGTGCCAGCAGCTTAGGCCTAGCGGGAACCACAGATACGCAGTATTTT
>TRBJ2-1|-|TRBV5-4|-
CASSLDRGGEQFF
TGTGCCAGCAGCTTGGATCGGGGAGGTGAGCAGTTCTTC
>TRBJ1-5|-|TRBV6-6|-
CASSYTQGSNQPQHF
TGTGCCAGCAGTTACACCCAGGGTAGCAATCAGCCCCAGCATTTT
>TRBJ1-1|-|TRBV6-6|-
CASSYEIRTQNTEAFF
TGTGCCAGCAGTTACGAGATAAGAACCCAGAACACTGAAGCTTTCTTT
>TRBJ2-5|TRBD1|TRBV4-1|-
CASSQGDRRDQETQYF
TGCGCCAGCAGCCAAGGGGACAGGCGAGACCAAGAGACCCAGTACTTC
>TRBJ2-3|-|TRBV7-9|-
CASSPGGGSTDTQYF
TGTGCCAGCAGCCCCGGTGGAGGGAGCACAGATACGCAGTATTTT